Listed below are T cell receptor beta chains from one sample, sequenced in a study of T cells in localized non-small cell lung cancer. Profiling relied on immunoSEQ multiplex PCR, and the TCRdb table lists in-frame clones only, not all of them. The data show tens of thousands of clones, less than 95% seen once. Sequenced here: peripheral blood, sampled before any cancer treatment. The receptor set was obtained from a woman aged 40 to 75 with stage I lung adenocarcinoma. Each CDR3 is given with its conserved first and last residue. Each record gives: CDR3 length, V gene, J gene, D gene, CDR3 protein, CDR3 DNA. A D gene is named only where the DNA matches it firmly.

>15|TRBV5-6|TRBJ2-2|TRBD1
CASSRQGPNTGELFF
TGTGCCAGCAGCCGACAGGGACCGAACACCGGGGAGCTGTTTTTT
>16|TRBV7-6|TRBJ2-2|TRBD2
CASSSLAGANAGELFF
TGTGCCAGCAGCTCATTAGCGGGAGCGAACGCCGGGGAGCTGTTTTTT
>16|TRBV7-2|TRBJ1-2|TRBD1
CASSLARDSSHYGYTF
TGTGCCAGCAGCTTAGCCCGGGACAGCTCTCACTATGGCTACACCTTC
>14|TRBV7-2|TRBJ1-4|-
CASSRMGWGEKLFF
TGTGCCAGCAGCCGGATGGGGTGGGGCGAAAAACTGTTTTTT
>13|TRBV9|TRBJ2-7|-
CASSQGLSYEQYF
TGTGCCAGCTCCCAAGGCCTCTCCTACGAGCAGTACTTC
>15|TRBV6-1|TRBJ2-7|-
CASSEAWQPSYEQYF
TGTGCCAGCAGTGAAGCGTGGCAGCCTTCCTACGAGCAGTACTTC
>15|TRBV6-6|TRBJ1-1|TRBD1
CASSYEFGRGTEAFF
TGTGCCAGCAGTTACGAGTTTGGCAGGGGGACTGAAGCTTTCTTT
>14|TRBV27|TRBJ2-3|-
CASSPLTGRGTQYF
TGTGCCAGCAGCCCCCTGACAGGGAGGGGTACGCAGTATTTT
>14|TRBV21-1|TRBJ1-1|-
CASSKEPVSTEAFF
TGTGCCAGCAGCAAAGAACCAGTGAGCACTGAAGCTTTCTTT
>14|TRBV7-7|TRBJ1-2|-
CASSLGGATRRYTF
TGTGCCAGCAGCTTAGGGGGGGCCACAAGGAGGTACACCTTC
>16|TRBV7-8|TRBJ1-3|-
CASSLAGGFSGNTIYF
TGTGCCAGCAGCTTAGCAGGGGGTTTCTCTGGAAACACCATATATTTT
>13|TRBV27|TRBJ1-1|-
CASRGHMNTEAFF
TGTGCCAGCAGGGGACACATGAACACTGAAGCTTTCTTT
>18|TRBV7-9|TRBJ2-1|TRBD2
CASSFGYLAGETSGGQFF
TGTGCCAGCAGCTTTGGTTACCTCGCTGGGGAGACTAGCGGGGGGCAGTTCTTC
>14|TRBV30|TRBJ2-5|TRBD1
CAWGGTGDRETQYF
TGTGCCTGGGGAGGAACAGGGGATCGGGAGACCCAGTACTTC